The 19 T cell receptor beta chains below come from one sample, sequenced in a study of breast tumors, draining lymph nodes, adjacent tissues. Axillary draining lymph nodes of breast cancer patients supplied the node samples. MiXCR was run by TCRdb on the multiplex PCR reads, yielding one entry per CDR3 protein. The sample contains 85,000 to 130,000 distinct CDR3 sequences, approximately 28% of which appear only once. Material: axillary lymph node tissue. All receptors come from a female donor with breast cancer. Some clones in this sample may be carry-over from other donors' samples.

This clonotype was seen at least ten times. CDR3 in amino acids: CSARGGRVQNQPQHF. The DNA for the CDR3 is TGCAGTGCTAGAGGAGGGAGGGTCCAAAATCAGCCCCAGCATTTT. The rearrangement links TRBV20-1 to TRBJ1-5; no firm D call. CDR3 size: 15 residues. V lost 1 base and J 4 bases, leaving 14 bases between the germline ends. Germline V gene data show CDR1 as DFQATT and CDR2 as SNEGSKA (reference sequence).

This chain connects TRBV7-2 to TRBJ1-4; D is undetermined. V was trimmed by 1 base and J by 3 bases, leaving 6 bases between them. Germline CDR1 and CDR2: SGHTA and FQGNSA. The CDR3 sequence is 14 residues long. The CDR3 sequence: CASSLGGANEKLFF. The DNA of the CDR3 is TGTGCCAGCAGCTTAGGGGGTGCTAATGAAAAACTGTTTTTT.

This chain connects TRBV9 to TRBJ1-6; possibly TRBD1 for D (5 bases). V was cut by 3 bases and J by 17 bases, with 9 bases left in between. The CDR3 consists of 10 residues. Germline V gene sequence: CDR1 SGDLS, CDR2 YYNGEE. CDR3 protein: CASSGGVFHF. Written as DNA, the CDR3 is TGTGCCAGCAGCGGGGGGGTCTTCCACTTT.

This clonotype has a count of ten or more. This sequence joins TRBV11-2 and TRBJ2-3; TRBD2 matches 9 bases. From germline, CDR1 is SGHAT and CDR2 FQNNGV. Germline trimming cut 6 bases from V and 1 base from J; bases unmatched to any gene: 8. This CDR3 has 16 residues. In DNA form, the CDR3 reads TGTGCCAGCAGAGTGGGAGTAGCGGGGGGCACAGATACGCAGTATTTT. This translates into CASRVGVAGGTDTQYF. Full variable domain (outside the CDR3, taken from reference TRBV11-2 and TRBJ2-3): EAGVAQSPRYKIIEKRQSVAFWCNPISGHATLYWYQQILGQGPKLLIQFQNNGVVDDSQLPKDRFSAERLKGVDSTLKIQPAKLEDSAVYLCASRVGVAGGTDTQYFGPGTRLTVL.

This clonotype has only a few counts. The V call is TRBV20-1, the J call TRBJ1-1, with D possibly TRBD1 on 6 matching bases. The CDR3 extends over 13 amino acids. CDR1 and CDR2 from the germline V gene are DFQATT and SNEGSKA (reference sequence). The V end lost 6 bases, the J end lost 11 bases, and 22 bases lay between the germline ends. The CDR3 sequence is CSAEGEGGLSAFF. CDR3 in DNA: TGCAGTGCCGAAGGGGAGGGGGGGCTGTCCGCTTTCTTT.

In this sample, this clonotype turned up many times. The gene calls are TRBV27 and TRBJ2-5; D ambiguous. V dropped 3 bases and J dropped 4 bases, with 9 bases sitting between them. The germline V gene encodes CDR1 MNHEY and CDR2 SMNVEV (reference sequence). The CDR3 contains 13 residues. CDR3 DNA: TGTGCCAGCAGTTTGTCCGGGCGAGAGACCCAGTACTTC. Amino acid sequence: CASSLSGRETQYF.

On this clonotype: This may come from a read error, since a much larger clone is one base off. V usage is TRBV7-3 and J usage is TRBJ2-7; tentative D call: TRBD2 (5 bases). This CDR3 contains 13 residues. CDR1 is SGHTA and CDR2 is FQGTGA in the germline V gene. DNA of the CDR3: TGTGTCAGCAGCTTAAGTGGAGGATACGAGCAGTACTTC. Its protein product is CVSSLSGGYEQYF.

This clonotype has at least ten counts. This chain joins TRBV9 and TRBJ1-5; D may be TRBD1 (5 bases). The V end lost 2 bases, the J end lost 0 bases, and 15 bases lay between the germline ends. This CDR3 has 17 residues. The germline CDR1 and CDR2 sequences are SGDLS and YYNGEE. CDR3: CASSVFYRPPSNQPQHF. CDR3 nucleotides: TGTGCCAGCAGCGTCTTTTACAGGCCCCCTAGCAATCAGCCCCAGCATTTT.

The J gene is TRBJ1-4, the V gene TRBV6-4, with TRBD1 matching over 8 bases. The V gene's germline CDR1 is MRHNA and CDR2 SNTAGT. The CDR3 has 13 amino acids. V lost 11 bases, J lost 8 bases, and 10 bases stayed unmatched. DNA of the CDR3: TGTGCCTCTCACGGGACAGGAGAGGAAAAACTGTTTTTT. As protein: CASHGTGEEKLFF.

CDR3 coding DNA: TGCGCCAGCAGAGCAGGGACGAACACTGAAGCTTTCTTT. Translated: CASRAGTNTEAFF. The chain recombines TRBV5-1 with TRBJ1-1; weak D call: TRBD1 (5 bases). CDR3 size: 13 residues. V lost 5 bases and J lost 1, with 9 bases in between. Germline V lookup: CDR1 SGHRS, CDR2 YFSETQ.

A note on this clonotype: A junction boundary mismatches the germline segment, possibly from a read error. The chain employs TRBV12-3 or TRBV12-4 and TRBJ1-2; D gene unclear. There are 13 residues in the CDR3. DNA of the CDR3: TGTGTCAGCAGTTTAGATAGTGACTATGGCTACACCTTC. Residues: CVSSLDSDYGYTF.

This clonotype appeared many times. A much larger clone differs by one base, so this may be a read error. This sequence joins TRBV6-4 and TRBJ2-7; D unresolved. The germline gives CDR1 MRHNA, CDR2 SNTAGT. This CDR3 is 13 amino acids long. V was pared by 5 bases and J by 3 bases, with 11 bases between. CDR3 DNA sequence: TGTGCCAGCAGTCACGGAGATAACTACGAGCAGTACTTC. Translated: CASSHGDNYEQYF.

Many counts were recorded for this clonotype. The J gene is TRBJ1-1, the V gene TRBV7-2; D may be TRBD1 (6 bases). The germline V and J ends were trimmed by 5 bases and 10 bases, with 17 bases remaining between them. The CDR3 runs 13 residues. Germline assignment: CDR1 SGHTA and CDR2 FQGNSA. The CDR3 region is CASSGTGSWLAFF. CDR3 sequence (DNA): TGTGCCAGCAGCGGAACAGGGTCTTGGTTAGCTTTCTTT.

This clonotype was seen ten or more times. The chain has TRBV3-1 and TRBJ2-7; 10 bases map to TRBD2. Germline V gene lookup returns CDR1 LGHDT and CDR2 YNNKEL (reference sequence). The V gene end was trimmed by 5 bases and the J gene end by 4 bases; junction bases not matched to a gene: 5. CDR3 length: 14 residues. CDR3 loop: CASSTGTSEYEQYF. The CDR3 DNA reads as TGTGCCAGCAGCACCGGGACTAGCGAGTACGAGCAGTACTTC.

V usage is TRBV20-1 and J usage is TRBJ1-5, with 8 positions matching TRBD1. Germline V gene data show CDR1 as DFQATT and CDR2 as SNEGSKA (reference sequence). The CDR3 length is 14 residues. J was trimmed by 9 bases and V by 4 bases; bases with no gene match: 11. The CDR3 nucleotides are TGCAGTGCTAAGGGGGGGACAGGCAGTCCGCCCCAGCATTTT. It is translated as CSAKGGTGSPPQHF.

The count of this clonotype is one. The rearrangement links TRBV24-1 to TRBJ2-3, with TRBD1 identical over 12 bases. After removal of 12 bases from V and 2 bases from J, the junction contained 8 bases not matched to a gene. CDR1 is KGHDR and CDR2 is SFDVKD in the germline V gene. The CDR3 extends over 15 amino acids. The CDR3 DNA sequence: TGTGCCGCCTCCGGGACAGGGGGCGTCACAGATACGCAGTATTTT. Protein product: CAASGTGGVTDTQYF.

This clonotype was observed many times. The chain joins TRBV12-3 or TRBV12-4 to TRBJ2-1; 7 bases line up with TRBD2. The trim removed 3 bases at V and 5 bases at J, leaving 4 bases unmatched. The CDR3 is made up of 14 amino acids. The CDR3 region is CASSLNGGNNEQFF. The CDR3 bases are TGTGCCAGCAGTTTGAACGGGGGGAACAATGAGCAGTTCTTC.

This clonotype has ten or more counts. The chain uses TRBV20-1 and TRBJ1-3; the D is unclear. Germline V CDR1 and CDR2: DFQATT, SNEGSKA (reference sequence). V lost 6 bases to trimming and J lost 0 bases, with 12 bases between them. The CDR3 spans 14 residues. This chain's CDR3 is CSANGRISGNTIYF. In DNA form, the CDR3 reads TGCAGTGCCAACGGACGGATCTCTGGAAACACCATATATTTT.

The table lists this clonotype with a few counts. Just one base apart from a much larger clone, this may be a read error. The J gene is TRBJ2-7, the V gene TRBV5-6; TRBD1 agrees at 7 bases. The germline CDR1 and CDR2 sequences are SGHDT and YYEEEE. With V trimmed by 0 bases and J by 3 bases, 9 bases remained unmatched. The CDR3 spans 16 residues. Written as DNA, the CDR3 is TGTGCCAGCAGCTTGGCAGTGGCACAGGGGATCTACGAGCAGTACTTC. Encoded protein: CASSLAVAQGIYEQYF.